Sequencing of this TCR beta chain was carried out in a study of blood T cell repertoires in COVID-19. Study-level information: The study drew acute and convalescent COVID-19 samples from the United States, Italy and Spain. T cells, B-cell-depleted T cells, or PBMCs provided the cDNA or gDNA that served as material.

Original data processing: For nucleated cells, counts were estimated from reference gene primer amplification. Libraries were prepared by immunoSEQ multiplex PCR; TCRdb keeps only in-frame clonotypes and omits some of them. V, J and clone size are those of that table, while D and trimming were read from the DNA. The sample has 14,000 or so clones; around 82% are singletons. V was trimmed by 6 bases and J by 7 bases, leaving 10 bases between them. From germline, CDR1 is LGHDT and CDR2 YNNKEL (reference sequence). This CDR3 contains 12 residues. This TCR came from a human donor in a cohort sampled during active COVID-19. Material for sequencing was peripheral blood. The rearrangement uses TRBV3-1 (or the pseudogene TRBV3-2) and TRBJ1-3, with D unclear. Here the CDR3 DNA reads TGTGCCAGCAGTCGTGGAGGGAACACCATATATTTT. This encodes CASSRGGNTIYF.